This TCR beta chain came from a study of T cells in Graves' hyperthyroidism and ophthalmopathy. Study-wide results and caveats: Patients with ophthalmopathy were separated from those with stable hyperthyroidism by a 13 V-J model.

This clonotype was counted many times. Its matching antigen is unknown. The junction had 12 bases not matched to a gene; V was cut back by 4 bases and J by 7 bases. The CDR3 covers 17 residues. From germline, CDR1 is SGDLS and CDR2 YYNGEE. RNA transcripts yielded amplified TCR beta CDR3 regions. The primer set for the first-round RT-PCR of the TCR CDR3 was HTBI. Using its own MiXCR run on the multiplex PCR reads, TCRdb lists one record per CDR3 protein. The table lists fewer than 750,000 distinct CDR3 sequences, roughly 15% of them singletons, with around 13% in the top ten. A patient was excluded if there was uncontrolled infection, other autoimmune disease, pregnancy or lactation.

Sequencing was performed on blood. This TCR was recovered from a woman aged 50 to 60 with Graves' ophthalmopathy. This chain connects TRBV9 to TRBJ2-1; TRBD2 matches at 12 bases. CDR3 bases: TGTGCCAGCAGCCCCCCTCGACTAGCGGGAGAGGGGAATGAGCAGTTCTTC. It is translated as CASSPPRLAGEGNEQFF. Using reference TRBV9 and TRBJ2-1 for the parts outside the CDR3, the full variable domain is DSGVTQTPKHLITATGQRVTLRCSPRSGDLSVYWYQQSLDQGLQFLIQYYNGEERAKGNILERFSAQQFPDLHSELNLSSLELGDSALYFCASSPPRLAGEGNEQFFGPGTRLTVL.